This T cell receptor (beta chain) is from a study of control samples from healthy donors and cancer patients. Sequencing used immunoSEQ multiplex PCR; TCRdb keeps in-frame clones, though not all of them. The table has 90,000 to 150,000 clones, approximately 90% seen once; the top ten hold 3.4%. V was shortened by 1 base and J by 1 base, with 4 bases between the two germline ends. CDR1 is KGHDR, CDR2 SFDVKD, per germline. CDR3 size: 14 residues. This chain joins TRBV24-1 and TRBJ1-5; no clear D. This clonotype was sampled from a man in his forties or fifties in good health. The source material was blood. CDR3 loop: CATSDFRSNQPQHF. As DNA, the CDR3 is TGTGCCACCAGTGATTTTAGGAGCAATCAGCCCCAGCATTTT.